This T cell receptor (beta chain) was recovered during a study of Ad26.COV2.S vaccination and SARS-CoV-2 variants. Study overall: The Ad26.COV2.S arm of the COV1001 trial was where the donor was placed. Regarding the study as a whole: Vaccine recipients surpassed placebo recipients in spike-specific TCR breadth.

Trimming stripped 3 bases from V and 0 bases from J, with 13 bases between. The CDR3 has 17 amino acids. The germline gives CDR1 KGHDR, CDR2 SFDVKD. Repertoires were generated with immunoSEQ multiplex PCR, while TCRdb's copy carries only in-frame clones and drops some. The data hold just over 350,000 clones, with about 88% observed a single time. The treatment is: some 20 received Ad26.COV2.S at low or high dose, single or two shots; several received placebo; per-sample allocation not given. The samples date from day 63 after the first vaccine or placebo injection. An Ad26 vector that expressed Wuhan-strain SARS-CoV-2 spike constituted the vaccine. Points on this clone: Its antigen remains unidentified.

This chain links TRBV24-1 with TRBJ2-2, with D tentatively TRBD1 or TRBD2 (6 bases each). The sequenced sample was peripheral blood, obtained in a trial of Ad26.COV2.S vaccine versus placebo. The sequence came from a person between 18 and 60 years old who received the Ad26.COV2.S COVID-19 vaccine or a placebo. CDR3 residues: CATSDHHREANTGELFF. In nucleotides, the CDR3 is TGTGCCACCAGTGATCACCACAGGGAGGCGAACACCGGGGAGCTGTTTTTT.